Presented here are 20 T cell receptor beta chains from one specimen sequenced in a study of cytomegalovirus exposure and HLA in healthy donors. The table came from immunoSEQ multiplex PCR; TCRdb's copy has only in-frame clones and leaves some out. The table shows about 130,000 clones, with over 90% occurring only once. What was sequenced was PBMCs. Receptors were obtained from a woman aged 18-29 years in good health and CMV-seronegative.

The CDR3 sequence is CASGRTGGDTQYF. The CDR3 DNA is TGCGCCAGCGGACGGACAGGGGGGGATACGCAGTATTTT. The chain is built from TRBV10-1 and TRBJ2-3, with 10 positions matching TRBD1. CDR1 is WNHNN and CDR2 is SYGVQD in the germline V gene (reference sequence). V gave up 8 bases and J gave up 6 bases; unmatched junction bases: 5. The CDR3 has 13 residues.

This sequence joins TRBV28 and TRBJ2-7; 10 bases align to TRBD1. Trimming at V came to 5 bases and at J to 4 bases, leaving 5 bases not matched to a gene. Germline CDR1 MDHEN, CDR2 SYDVKM. CDR3 length: 14 residues. The CDR3 reads CASSPGTGAYEQYF. The CDR3, as DNA: TGTGCCAGCAGTCCCGGGACAGGGGCTTACGAGCAGTACTTC. The complete variable domain, with remaining parts taken from reference TRBV28 and TRBJ2-7, reads DVKVTQSSRYLVKRTGEKVFLECVQDMDHENMFWYRQDPGLGLRLIYFSYDVKMKEKGDIPEGYSVSREKKERFSLILESASTNQTSMYLCASSPGTGAYEQYFGPGTRLTVT.

The rearrangement joins TRBV2 to TRBJ2-7, with 11 bases lining up with TRBD2. The J segment lost 3 bases and the V segment lost 10 bases, leaving 17 bases of the junction unmatched. CDR1 is SNHLY and CDR2 is FYNNEI in the germline V gene. CDR3 length equals 17 residues. The CDR3 region has the DNA TGTGCCACCGGTGTGGGACTAGCGGCAAGCCCAGACTACGAGCAGTACTTC. This translates into CATGVGLAASPDYEQYF.

The chain joins TRBV10-1 to TRBJ2-7; 7 bases agree with TRBD1. CDR1 is WNHNN and CDR2 is SYGVQD in the germline V gene (reference sequence). The CDR3 has 13 amino acids. Trimming removed 3 bases from V and 3 bases from J; junction bases left unmatched: 2. The CDR3 loop reads CASSDPGGYEQYF. The CDR3 DNA sequence: TGCGCCAGCAGTGACCCAGGGGGCTACGAGCAGTACTTC.

The table lists this clone with a count of one. The chain employs TRBV5-1 and TRBJ2-2, with TRBD2 matching over 9 bases. V was pared by 4 bases and J by 4 bases, with 5 bases of the junction left unmatched. The germline gives CDR1 SGHRS, CDR2 YFSETQ. There are 15 residues in the CDR3. CDR3 region: CASSNSGSRTGELFF. The DNA of the CDR3 is TGCGCCAGCAGCAATAGCGGGAGCCGCACCGGGGAGCTGTTTTTT.

This clone has ten or more counts. V usage is TRBV5-4 and J usage is TRBJ1-1; a possible D gene is TRBD1 (5 bases). The CDR3 is 15 residues long. V was cut by 5 bases and J by 6 bases, with 20 bases left in between. Germline CDR1 SGHNT, CDR2 YYREEE (reference sequence). The CDR3 coding sequence is TGTGCCAGCAGTTCGGGGGGTAGTTTCGCCGCTGAAGCTTTCTTT. Protein: CASSSGGSFAAEAFF.

The chain couples TRBV7-9 to TRBJ2-7; possibly TRBD1 for D (6 bases). CDR3 length: 14 residues. V was shortened by 2 bases and J by 12 bases, with 20 bases between the two germline ends. Per germline, CDR1 SEHNR and CDR2 FQNEAQ (reference sequence). The CDR3 coding sequence is TGTGCCAGCAGCTTAATACAGGGCCGGGGTTTTCTGTACTTC. Encoded protein: CASSLIQGRGFLYF.

V gene TRBV2 combines with J gene TRBJ2-7; D may be TRBD1 (5 bases). Germline CDR1 reads SNHLY; CDR2 reads FYNNEI. The CDR3 runs 12 residues. Trimming removed 3 bases from V and 6 bases from J, with 9 bases in between. In DNA form, the CDR3 reads TGTGCCAGCAGTGATACAGGAACCGAGCAGTACTTC. Translation: CASSDTGTEQYF.

The rearrangement joins TRBV4-2 to TRBJ1-6; TRBD1 matches at 8 bases. Germline-derived CDR1 and CDR2 are LGHNA and YNFKEQ. This CDR3 is built from 14 residues. J was trimmed by 11 bases and V by 3 bases; bases with no gene match: 6. The CDR3 sequence is CASSQDRASPPLHF. In nucleotides, the CDR3 is TGTGCCAGCAGCCAGGACAGGGCTTCACCACCCCTCCACTTT.

The chain uses TRBV27 and TRBJ1-6; maybe TRBD1 (5 bases). This CDR3 comprises 14 residues. Looked up from germline, CDR1 is MNHEY and CDR2 is SMNVEV (reference sequence). V lost 6 bases to trimming and J lost 10 bases, with 16 bases between them. CDR3 DNA sequence: TGTGCCAGCAGCGGAGGGCAGGGCGGCTCACCCCTCCACTTT. Its protein product is CASSGGQGGSPLHF.

The chain uses TRBV5-1 and TRBJ2-2; 11 nucleotides line up with TRBD1. The length of the CDR3 is 19 residues. Trimming took 3 bases from V and 5 from J; bases not matched to a gene: 15. Germline V gene data show CDR1 as SGHRS and CDR2 as YFSETQ. As DNA, the CDR3 is TGCGCCAGCAGCTGGAGAGAAGACGGACAGGGGGCCGGTACCGGGGAGCTGTTTTTT. It is translated as CASSWREDGQGAGTGELFF.

The chain carries TRBV19 and TRBJ2-7; TRBD1 matches at 7 bases. The CDR3 is 14 residues long. CDR1 LNHDA and CDR2 SQIVND come from the germline V gene (reference sequence). V lost 7 bases to trimming and J lost 3 bases; unmatched junction nucleotides: 9. The DNA of the CDR3 is TGTGCCAGTACCCCTACCGGGACAGACTACGAGCAGTACTTC. The encoded protein is CASTPTGTDYEQYF.

V is TRBV6-6 and J is TRBJ1-5; 9 positions match TRBD1. This CDR3 region has 14 residues. Germline CDR1 is MNHNY and CDR2 is SVGAGI (reference sequence). J was trimmed by 3 bases and V by 11 bases; bases with no gene match: 8. The CDR3 protein is CAARGQGNNQPQHF. The CDR3 DNA sequence: TGTGCCGCCCGGGGACAGGGAAACAATCAGCCCCAGCATTTT.

This chain links TRBV7-8 with TRBJ2-1, with 7 nucleotides matching TRBD2. The CDR3 totals 16 residues. V lost 0 bases, J lost 0 bases, and 2 bases stayed unmatched. Germline lookup yields CDR1 SGHVS and CDR2 FQNEAQ. The CDR3 sequence: CASSLATGGSYNEQFF. The CDR3 DNA reads TGTGCCAGCAGCTTAGCGACGGGGGGCTCCTACAATGAGCAGTTCTTC.

This clone came up once. The J gene is TRBJ1-3, the V gene TRBV2; D is unresolved. The CDR3 is 15 residues long. Germline CDR1 is SNHLY and CDR2 is FYNNEI. Trimming stripped 1 base from V and 1 base from J, with 8 bases between. CDR3 in amino acids: CASSEVGVSGNTIYF. Written as DNA, the CDR3 is TGTGCCAGCAGTGAAGTCGGGGTATCTGGAAACACCATATATTTT.

V gene TRBV28 combines with J gene TRBJ1-5, with a tentative D call TRBD1 (5 bases). The length of the CDR3 is 14 residues. Trimming removed 9 bases at V and 0 bases at J, with 12 bases between. The germline CDR1 and CDR2 sequences are MDHEN and SYDVKM. CDR3 coding DNA: TGTGCCAGTCGGGGGGGAGGTAGCAATCAGCCCCAGCATTTT. Translation: CASRGGGSNQPQHF. The whole variable domain, remainder taken from reference TRBV28 and TRBJ1-5, is DVKVTQSSRYLVKRTGEKVFLECVQDMDHENMFWYRQDPGLGLRLIYFSYDVKMKEKGDIPEGYSVSREKKERFSLILESASTNQTSMYLCASRGGGSNQPQHFGDGTRLSIL.

This clone showed up just once. The J gene is TRBJ2-2, the V gene TRBV9; 10 bases align to TRBD2. J was trimmed by 1 base and V by 4 bases; bases with no gene match: 10. Germline assignment: CDR1 SGDLS and CDR2 YYNGEE. The CDR3 runs 18 residues. As DNA, the CDR3 is TGTGCCAGCAGCCGTAGCGGGGGGACGTTAGGGAACACCGGGGAGCTGTTTTTT. As protein: CASSRSGGTLGNTGELFF. Full variable domain (rest looked up from reference TRBV9 and TRBJ2-2): DSGVTQTPKHLITATGQRVTLRCSPRSGDLSVYWYQQSLDQGLQFLIQYYNGEERAKGNILERFSAQQFPDLHSELNLSSLELGDSALYFCASSRSGGTLGNTGELFFGEGSRLTVL.

V and J are TRBV6-1 and TRBJ1-2; 8 bases line up with TRBD1. CDR3 length equals 16 residues. The germline V gene has CDR1 MNHNS and CDR2 SASEGT. With 1 base clipped from V and 2 bases from J, the junction kept 6 bases outside the gene matches. For the CDR3, the DNA is TGTGCCAGCAGTGAAGGAGGACAGGGCCCAAACTATGGCTACACCTTC. This sequence encodes CASSEGGQGPNYGYTF.

The gene calls are TRBV7-2 and TRBJ2-1; 10 bases line up with TRBD2. Germline V CDR1 and CDR2: SGHTA, FQGNSA. Unmatched junction bases numbered 8, after V lost 2 bases and J lost 1 base. This CDR3 is 18 amino acids long. CDR3 amino acids: CASSLRGRLAGSYNEQFF. The CDR3 DNA sequence: TGTGCCAGCAGCTTAAGAGGGAGACTAGCGGGTTCCTACAATGAGCAGTTCTTC.

The chain recombines TRBV5-6 with TRBJ1-1, with D uncertain. The CDR3 runs 13 residues. Germline values: CDR1 SGHDT, CDR2 YYEEEE. Trimming pared 2 bases from V and 1 base from J, leaving 6 bases between. The CDR3 is CASSFQSNTEAFF. In DNA form, the CDR3 reads TGTGCCAGCAGCTTTCAGTCGAACACTGAAGCTTTCTTT.